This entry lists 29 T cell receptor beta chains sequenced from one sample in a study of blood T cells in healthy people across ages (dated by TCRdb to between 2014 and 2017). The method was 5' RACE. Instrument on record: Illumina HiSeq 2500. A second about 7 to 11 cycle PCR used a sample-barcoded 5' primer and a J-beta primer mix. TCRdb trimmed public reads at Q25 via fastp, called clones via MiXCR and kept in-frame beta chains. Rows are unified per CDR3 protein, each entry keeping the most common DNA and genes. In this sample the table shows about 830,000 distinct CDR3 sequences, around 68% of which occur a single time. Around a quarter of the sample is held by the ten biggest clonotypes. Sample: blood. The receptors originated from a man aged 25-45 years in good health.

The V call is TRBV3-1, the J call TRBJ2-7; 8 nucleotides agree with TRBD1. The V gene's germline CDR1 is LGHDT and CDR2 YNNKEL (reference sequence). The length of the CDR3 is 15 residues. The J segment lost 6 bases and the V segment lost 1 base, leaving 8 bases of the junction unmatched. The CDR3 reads CASSQVFQGAAEQYF. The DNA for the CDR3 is TGTGCCAGCAGCCAAGTTTTCCAGGGGGCGGCCGAGCAGTACTTC.

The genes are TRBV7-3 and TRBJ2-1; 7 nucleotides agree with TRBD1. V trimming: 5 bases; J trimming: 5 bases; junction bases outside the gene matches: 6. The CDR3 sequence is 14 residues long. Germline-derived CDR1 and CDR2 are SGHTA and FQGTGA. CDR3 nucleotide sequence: TGTGCCAGCAGCAAAGACAGGGTCAACAATGAGCAGTTCTTC. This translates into CASSKDRVNNEQFF.

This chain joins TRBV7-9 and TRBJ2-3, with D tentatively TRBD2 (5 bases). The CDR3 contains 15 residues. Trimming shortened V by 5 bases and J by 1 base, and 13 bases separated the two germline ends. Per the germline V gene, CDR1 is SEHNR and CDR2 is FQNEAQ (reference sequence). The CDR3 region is CASSHRARGTDTQYF. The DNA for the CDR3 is TGTGCCAGCAGCCATAGGGCGCGGGGCACAGATACGCAGTATTTT.

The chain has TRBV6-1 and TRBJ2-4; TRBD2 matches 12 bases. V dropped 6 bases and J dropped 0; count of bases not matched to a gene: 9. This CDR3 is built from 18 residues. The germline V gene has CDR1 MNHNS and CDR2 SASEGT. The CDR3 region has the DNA TGTGCCAGCAGCGTCACTAGCGGGGGGCATGAAGCCAAAAACATTCAGTACTTC. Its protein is CASSVTSGGHEAKNIQYF.

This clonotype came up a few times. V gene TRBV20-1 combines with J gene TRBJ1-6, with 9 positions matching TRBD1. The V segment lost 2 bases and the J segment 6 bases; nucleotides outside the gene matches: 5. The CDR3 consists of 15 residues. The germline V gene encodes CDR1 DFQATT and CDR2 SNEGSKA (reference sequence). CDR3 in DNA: TGCAGTGCTAGACTTAACAGGGGGCCTAATTCACCCCTCCACTTT. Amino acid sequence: CSARLNRGPNSPLHF.

As DNA, the CDR3 is TGTGCCAGCAGCTTAGCTAGGAGCGTCGGGTTCTTC. Translated: CASSLARSVGFF. This rearrangement joins TRBV7-2 to TRBJ2-1; D is undetermined. The CDR3 length is 12 residues. Trimming stripped 0 bases from V and 15 bases from J, with 12 bases between. The germline V gene encodes CDR1 SGHTA and CDR2 FQGNSA.

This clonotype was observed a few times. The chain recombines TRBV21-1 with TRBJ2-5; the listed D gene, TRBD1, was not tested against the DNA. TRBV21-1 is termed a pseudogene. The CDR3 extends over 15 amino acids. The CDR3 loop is CATDFGQGRPETQYF. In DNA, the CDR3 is TGTGCCACGGATTTCGGACAGGGTCGTCCGGAGACCCAGTACTTC.

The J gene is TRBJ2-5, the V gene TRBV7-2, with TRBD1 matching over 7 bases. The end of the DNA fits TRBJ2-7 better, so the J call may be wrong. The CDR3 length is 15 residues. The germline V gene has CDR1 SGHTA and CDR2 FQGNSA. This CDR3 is CASSLVITGANEQYF. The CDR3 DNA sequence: TGTGCCAGCAGCTTAGTTATTACAGGGGCGAACGAGCAGTACTTC.

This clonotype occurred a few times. CDR3: CASRGGVYEQYF. Written as DNA, the CDR3 is TGTGCCAGCAGGGGGGGGGTTTACGAGCAGTACTTC. The V gene is TRBV7-2, the J gene TRBJ2-7; TRBD2 aligns across 7 bases. The germline CDR1 and CDR2 sequences are SGHTA and FQGNSA. The CDR3 has 12 amino acids. Trimming cost V 6 bases and J 4 bases; bases outside gene matches: 3.

Here the CDR3 reads CSASNSNEQFF. The DNA of the CDR3 is TGCAGTGCTAGCAACAGCAATGAGCAGTTCTTC. The gene calls are TRBV20-1 and TRBJ2-1; no clear D gene. V gave up 3 bases and J gave up 6 bases, with 6 bases separating them. Per germline, CDR1 DFQATT and CDR2 SNEGSKA (reference sequence). This CDR3 comprises 11 residues.

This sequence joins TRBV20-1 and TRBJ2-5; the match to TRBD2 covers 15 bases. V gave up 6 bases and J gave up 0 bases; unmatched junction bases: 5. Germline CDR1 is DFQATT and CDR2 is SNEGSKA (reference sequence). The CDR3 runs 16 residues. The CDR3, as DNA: TGCAGTGCCCGCGGGACTAGCGGGGGGTACCAAGAGACCCAGTACTTC. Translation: CSARGTSGGYQETQYF.

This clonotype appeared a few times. CDR3 region: CASSSAGDSGGYTF. The CDR3 coding sequence is TGCGCCAGCAGCTCAGCAGGGGATTCGGGTGGCTACACCTTC. This rearrangement joins TRBV5-1 to TRBJ1-2, with a possible D match to TRBD1 (6 bases). Per the germline V gene, CDR1 is SGHRS and CDR2 is YFSETQ. There are 14 residues in the CDR3. V was pared by 3 bases and J by 7 bases, with 16 bases between.

The CDR3: CASSQDEGQETQYF. In nucleotides, the CDR3 is TGCGCCAGCAGCCAAGATGAGGGTCAGGAGACCCAGTACTTC. This sequence joins TRBV4-1 and TRBJ2-5, with a weak D call TRBD2 (5 bases). V gave up 0 bases and J gave up 5 bases, with 10 bases separating them. The V gene's germline CDR1 is MGHRA and CDR2 YSYEKL. The CDR3 covers 14 residues.

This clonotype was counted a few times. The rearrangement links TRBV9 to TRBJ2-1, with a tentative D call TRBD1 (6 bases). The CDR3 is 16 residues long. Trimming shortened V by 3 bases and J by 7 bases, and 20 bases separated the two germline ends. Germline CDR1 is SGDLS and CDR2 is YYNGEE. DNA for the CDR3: TGTGCCAGCAGCGCTACCCCGGGACATATGGAGAATGAGCAGTTCTTC. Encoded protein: CASSATPGHMENEQFF. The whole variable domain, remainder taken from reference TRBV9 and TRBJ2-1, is DSGVTQTPKHLITATGQRVTLRCSPRSGDLSVYWYQQSLDQGLQFLIQYYNGEERAKGNILERFSAQQFPDLHSELNLSSLELGDSALYFCASSATPGHMENEQFFGPGTRLTVL.

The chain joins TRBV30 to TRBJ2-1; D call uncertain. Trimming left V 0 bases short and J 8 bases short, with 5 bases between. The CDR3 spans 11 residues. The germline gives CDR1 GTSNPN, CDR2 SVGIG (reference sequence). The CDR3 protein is CAWSVLDEQFF. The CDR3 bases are TGTGCCTGGAGTGTACTCGATGAGCAGTTCTTC. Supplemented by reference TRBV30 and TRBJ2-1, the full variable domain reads SQTIHQWPATLVQPVGSPLSLECTVEGTSNPNLYWYRQAAGRGLQLLFYSVGIGQISSEVPQNLSASRPQDRQFILSSKKLLLSDSGFYLCAWSVLDEQFFGPGTRLTVL.

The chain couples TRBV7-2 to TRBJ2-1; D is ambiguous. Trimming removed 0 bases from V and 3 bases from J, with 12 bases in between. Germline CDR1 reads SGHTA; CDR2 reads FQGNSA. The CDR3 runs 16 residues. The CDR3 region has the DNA TGTGCCAGCAGCTTAGCGACTTCCCCCGGCTACAATGAGCAGTTCTTC. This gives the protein CASSLATSPGYNEQFF.

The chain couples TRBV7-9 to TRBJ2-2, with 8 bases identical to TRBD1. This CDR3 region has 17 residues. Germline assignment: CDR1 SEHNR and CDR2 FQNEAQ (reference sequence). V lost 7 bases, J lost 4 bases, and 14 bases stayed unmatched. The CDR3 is CASNQPRTGIFTGELFF. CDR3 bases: TGTGCCAGCAATCAACCTCGGACAGGGATCTTCACCGGGGAGCTGTTTTTT. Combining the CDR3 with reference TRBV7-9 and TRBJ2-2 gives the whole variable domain DTGVSQNPRHKITKRGQNVTFRCDPISEHNRLYWYRQTLGQGPEFLTYFQNEAQLEKSRLLSDRFSAERPKGSFSTLEIQRTEQGDSAMYLCASNQPRTGIFTGELFFGEGSRLTVL.

CDR3 sequence reads: CAASGAGVNEQFF. The CDR3, as DNA: TGTGCCGCCTCAGGGGCCGGGGTCAATGAGCAGTTCTTC. This chain joins TRBV10-3 and TRBJ2-1; D is possibly TRBD1 (6 bases). The V gene lost 11 bases and the J gene lost 6 bases, with 17 bases spanning the gap. The CDR3 has 13 amino acids. CDR1 and CDR2 from the germline V gene are ENHRY and SYGVKD.

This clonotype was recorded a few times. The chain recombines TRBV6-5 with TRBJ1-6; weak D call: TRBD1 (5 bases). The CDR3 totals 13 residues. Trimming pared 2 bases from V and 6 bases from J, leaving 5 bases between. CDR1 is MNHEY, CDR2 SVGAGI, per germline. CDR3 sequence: CASSYRGNSPLHF. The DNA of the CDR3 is TGTGCCAGCAGTTACAGGGGTAATTCACCCCTCCACTTT.

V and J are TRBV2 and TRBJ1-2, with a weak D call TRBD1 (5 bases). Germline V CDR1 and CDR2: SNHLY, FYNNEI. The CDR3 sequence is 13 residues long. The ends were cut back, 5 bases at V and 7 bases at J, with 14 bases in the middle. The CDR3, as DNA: TGTGCCAGCAGTCCAACTCAGGGTGGTGGCTACACCTTC. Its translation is CASSPTQGGGYTF.

The CDR3 region is CASSRYGGPSYEQYF. DNA for the CDR3: TGTGCCAGCAGTAGATACGGGGGCCCATCCTACGAGCAGTACTTC. The chain is built from TRBV12-3 or TRBV12-4 and TRBJ2-7; D could derive from TRBD1 or TRBD2 (6 bases each). This CDR3 has 15 amino acids. V was shortened by 5 bases and J by 1 base, with 15 bases between the two germline ends.

CDR3 amino acids: CASTEVLAKNIQYF. CDR3 coding DNA: TGTGCCAGCACCGAGGTACTAGCCAAAAACATTCAGTACTTC. The V gene is TRBV6-2 or TRBV6-3, the J gene TRBJ2-4, with unresolved D. The CDR3 totals 14 residues. Trimming cost V 7 bases and J 0 bases, with 10 bases left between them. CDR1 is MNHEY and CDR2 is SVGEGT in the germline V gene.

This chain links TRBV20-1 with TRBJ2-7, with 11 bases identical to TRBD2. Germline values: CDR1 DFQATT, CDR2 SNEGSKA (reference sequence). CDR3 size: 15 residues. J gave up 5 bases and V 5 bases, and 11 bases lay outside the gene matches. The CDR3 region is CSAYRLAGIQDEQYF. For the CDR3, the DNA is TGCAGTGCTTATCGACTAGCGGGGATCCAAGACGAGCAGTACTTC.

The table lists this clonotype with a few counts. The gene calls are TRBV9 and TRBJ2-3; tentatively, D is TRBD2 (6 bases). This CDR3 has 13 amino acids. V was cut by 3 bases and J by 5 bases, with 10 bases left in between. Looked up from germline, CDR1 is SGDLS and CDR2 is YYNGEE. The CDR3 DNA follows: TGTGCCAGCAGCGAACGGAGGGTAGATACGCAGTATTTT. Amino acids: CASSERRVDTQYF.

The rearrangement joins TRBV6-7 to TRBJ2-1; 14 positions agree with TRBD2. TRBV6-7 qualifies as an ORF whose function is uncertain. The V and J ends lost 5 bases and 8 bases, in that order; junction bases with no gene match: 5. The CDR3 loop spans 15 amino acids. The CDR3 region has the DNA TGTGCCAGCAGTCCGACTAGCGGGGGGGCGTATGAGCAGTTCTTC. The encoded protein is CASSPTSGGAYEQFF.

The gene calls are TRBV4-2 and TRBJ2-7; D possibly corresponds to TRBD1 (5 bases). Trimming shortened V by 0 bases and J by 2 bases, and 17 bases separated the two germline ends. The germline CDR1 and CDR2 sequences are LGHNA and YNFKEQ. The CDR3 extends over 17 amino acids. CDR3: CASSQDFALGLTYEQYF. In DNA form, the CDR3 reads TGTGCCAGCAGCCAAGATTTCGCCTTGGGGCTAACCTACGAGCAGTACTTC.

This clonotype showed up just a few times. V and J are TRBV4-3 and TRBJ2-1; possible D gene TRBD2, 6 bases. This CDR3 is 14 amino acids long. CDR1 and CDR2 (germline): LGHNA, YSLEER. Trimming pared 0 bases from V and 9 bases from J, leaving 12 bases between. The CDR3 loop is CASSQDKLALEQFF. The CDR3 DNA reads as TGCGCCAGCAGCCAAGACAAACTAGCACTTGAGCAGTTCTTC.

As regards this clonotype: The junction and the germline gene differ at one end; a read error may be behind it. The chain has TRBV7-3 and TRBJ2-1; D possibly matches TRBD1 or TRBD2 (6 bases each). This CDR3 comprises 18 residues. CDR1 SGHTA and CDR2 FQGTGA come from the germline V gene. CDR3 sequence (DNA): TGCGCCAGCAGCCGACGGATCGGAGGGGGAAGCTCCTACAATGAGCAGTTCTTC. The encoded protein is CASSRRIGGGSSYNEQFF.

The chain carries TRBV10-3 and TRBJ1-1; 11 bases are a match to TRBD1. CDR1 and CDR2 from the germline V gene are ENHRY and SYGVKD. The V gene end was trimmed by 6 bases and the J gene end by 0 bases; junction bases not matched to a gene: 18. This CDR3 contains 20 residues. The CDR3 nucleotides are TGTGCCATCAGGCCCACCCCCGGGACAGGGGGTCCCCATCTGAACACTGAAGCTTTCTTT. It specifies CAIRPTPGTGGPHLNTEAFF.